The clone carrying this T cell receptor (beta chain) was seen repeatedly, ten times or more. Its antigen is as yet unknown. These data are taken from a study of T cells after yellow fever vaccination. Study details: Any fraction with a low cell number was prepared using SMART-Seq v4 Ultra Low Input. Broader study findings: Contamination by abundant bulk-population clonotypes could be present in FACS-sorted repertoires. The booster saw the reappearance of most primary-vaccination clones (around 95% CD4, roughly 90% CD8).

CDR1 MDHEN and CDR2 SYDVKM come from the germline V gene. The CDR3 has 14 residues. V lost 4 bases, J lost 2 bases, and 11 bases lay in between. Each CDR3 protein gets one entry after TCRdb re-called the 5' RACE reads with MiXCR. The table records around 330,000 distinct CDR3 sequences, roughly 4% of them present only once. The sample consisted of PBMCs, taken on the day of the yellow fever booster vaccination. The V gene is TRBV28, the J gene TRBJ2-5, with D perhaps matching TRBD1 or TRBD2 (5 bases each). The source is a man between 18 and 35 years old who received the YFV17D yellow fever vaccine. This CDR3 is CASSWDGHQETQYF. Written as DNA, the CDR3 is TGTGCCAGCAGTTGGGACGGACATCAAGAGACCCAGTACTTC.